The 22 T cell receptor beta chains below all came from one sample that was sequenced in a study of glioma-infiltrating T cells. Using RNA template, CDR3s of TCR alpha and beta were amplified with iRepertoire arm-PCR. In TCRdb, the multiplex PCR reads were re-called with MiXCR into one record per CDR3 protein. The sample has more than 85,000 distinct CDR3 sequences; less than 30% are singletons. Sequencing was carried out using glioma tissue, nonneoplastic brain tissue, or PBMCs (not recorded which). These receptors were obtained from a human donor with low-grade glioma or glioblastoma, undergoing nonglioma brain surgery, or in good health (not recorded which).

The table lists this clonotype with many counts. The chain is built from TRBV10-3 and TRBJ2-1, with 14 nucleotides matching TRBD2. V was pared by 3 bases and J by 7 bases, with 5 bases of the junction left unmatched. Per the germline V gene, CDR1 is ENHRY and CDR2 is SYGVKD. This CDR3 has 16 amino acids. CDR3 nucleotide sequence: TGTGCCATCAGTGACAGCGGGACTAGCGGGAGAAATGAGCAGTTCTTC. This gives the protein CAISDSGTSGRNEQFF.

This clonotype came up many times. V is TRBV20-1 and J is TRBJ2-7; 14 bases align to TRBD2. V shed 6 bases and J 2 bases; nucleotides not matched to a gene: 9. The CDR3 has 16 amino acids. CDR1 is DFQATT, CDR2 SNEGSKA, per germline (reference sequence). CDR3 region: CSATGTSGSIPYEQYF. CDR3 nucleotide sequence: TGCAGTGCAACCGGGACTAGCGGGAGTATCCCCTACGAGCAGTACTTC.

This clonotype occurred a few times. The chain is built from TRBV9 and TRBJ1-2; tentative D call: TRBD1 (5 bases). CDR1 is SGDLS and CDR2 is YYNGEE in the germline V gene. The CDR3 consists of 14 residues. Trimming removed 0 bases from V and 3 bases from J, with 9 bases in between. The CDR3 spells CASSVAQGDYGYTF. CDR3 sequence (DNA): TGTGCCAGCAGCGTAGCCCAAGGGGACTATGGCTACACCTTC. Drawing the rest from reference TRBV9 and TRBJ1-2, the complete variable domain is DSGVTQTPKHLITATGQRVTLRCSPRSGDLSVYWYQQSLDQGLQFLIQYYNGEERAKGNILERFSAQQFPDLHSELNLSSLELGDSALYFCASSVAQGDYGYTFGSGTRLTVV.

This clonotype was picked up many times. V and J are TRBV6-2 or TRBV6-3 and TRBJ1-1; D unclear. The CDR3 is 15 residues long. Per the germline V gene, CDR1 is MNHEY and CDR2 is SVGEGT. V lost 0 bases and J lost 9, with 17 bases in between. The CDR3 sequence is CASSYSSFQTPKAFF. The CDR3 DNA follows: TGTGCCAGCAGTTACTCTTCCTTCCAGACTCCTAAAGCTTTCTTT.

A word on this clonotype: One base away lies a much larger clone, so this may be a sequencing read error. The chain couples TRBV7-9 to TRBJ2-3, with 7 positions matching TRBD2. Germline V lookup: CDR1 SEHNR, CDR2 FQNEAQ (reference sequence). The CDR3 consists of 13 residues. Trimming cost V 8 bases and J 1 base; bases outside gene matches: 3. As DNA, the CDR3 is TGTGCCAGCTGGGGGGGGGGCACAGATACGCAGTATTTT. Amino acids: CASWGGGTDTQYF.

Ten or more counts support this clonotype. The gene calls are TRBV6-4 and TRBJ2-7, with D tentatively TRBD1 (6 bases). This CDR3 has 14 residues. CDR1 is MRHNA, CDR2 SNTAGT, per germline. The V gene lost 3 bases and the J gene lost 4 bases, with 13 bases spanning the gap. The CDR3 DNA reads TGTGCCAGCAGTGAGTTTCGGCAGGGGTACGAGCAGTACTTC. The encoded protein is CASSEFRQGYEQYF.

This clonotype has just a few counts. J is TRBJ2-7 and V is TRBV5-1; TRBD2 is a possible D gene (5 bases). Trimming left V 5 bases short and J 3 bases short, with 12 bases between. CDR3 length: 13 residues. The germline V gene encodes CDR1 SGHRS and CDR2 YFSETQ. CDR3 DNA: TGCGCCAGCAGTTTTTGGACTGACTACGAGCAGTACTTC. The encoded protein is CASSFWTDYEQYF. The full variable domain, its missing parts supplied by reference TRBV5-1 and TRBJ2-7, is KAGVTQTPRYLIKTRGQQVTLSCSPISGHRSVSWYQQTPGQGLQFLFEYFSETQRNKGNFPGRFSGRQFSNSRSEMNVSTLELGDSALYLCASSFWTDYEQYFGPGTRLTVT.

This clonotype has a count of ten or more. In nucleotides, the CDR3 is TGTGCCAGCAGTTTCGGCGGGAGAACCCACAATGAGCAGTTCTTC. It yields the protein CASSFGGRTHNEQFF. V usage is TRBV28 and J usage is TRBJ2-1; 7 nucleotides agree with TRBD2. Germline CDR1 and CDR2: MDHEN and SYDVKM. The CDR3 covers 15 residues. Unmatched junction bases numbered 7, after V lost 3 bases and J lost 5 bases.

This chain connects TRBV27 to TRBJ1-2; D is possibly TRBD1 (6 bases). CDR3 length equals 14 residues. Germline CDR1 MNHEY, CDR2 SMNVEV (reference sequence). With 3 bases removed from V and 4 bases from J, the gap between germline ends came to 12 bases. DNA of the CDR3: TGTGCCAGCAGTTTGAGGGGGGGCGGCTATGGCTACACCTTC. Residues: CASSLRGGGYGYTF.

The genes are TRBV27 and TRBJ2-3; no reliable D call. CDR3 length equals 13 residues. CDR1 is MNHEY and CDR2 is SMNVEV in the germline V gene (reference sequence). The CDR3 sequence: CGSVPGRPDTQYF. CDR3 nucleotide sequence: TGTGGCAGTGTGCCGGGCAGACCAGATACGCAGTATTTT.

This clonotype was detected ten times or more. In DNA form, the CDR3 reads TGTGCCAGTAGTATAACTGGGGCCTATGGCTACACCTTC. Encoded protein: CASSITGAYGYTF. The chain carries TRBV19 and TRBJ1-2; possibly TRBD1 for D (5 bases). Trimming removed 2 bases at V and 4 bases at J, with 8 bases between. The CDR3 is 13 residues long. The germline gives CDR1 LNHDA, CDR2 SQIVND (reference sequence). The full variable domain, rest sourced from reference TRBV19 and TRBJ1-2, is DGGITQSPKYLFRKEGQNVTLSCEQNLNHDAMYWYRQDPGQGLRLIYYSQIVNDFQKGDIAEGYSVSREKKESFPLTVTSAQKNPTAFYLCASSITGAYGYTFGSGTRLTVV.

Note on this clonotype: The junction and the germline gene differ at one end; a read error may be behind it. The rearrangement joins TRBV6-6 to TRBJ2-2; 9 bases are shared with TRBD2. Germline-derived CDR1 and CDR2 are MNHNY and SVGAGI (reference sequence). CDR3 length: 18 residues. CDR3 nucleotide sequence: TGTGCCAGCAGCTACTCGCACCATGGCGGGAGGGGGACCGGGGAGCTGTTTTTT. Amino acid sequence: CASSYSHHGGRGTGELFF.

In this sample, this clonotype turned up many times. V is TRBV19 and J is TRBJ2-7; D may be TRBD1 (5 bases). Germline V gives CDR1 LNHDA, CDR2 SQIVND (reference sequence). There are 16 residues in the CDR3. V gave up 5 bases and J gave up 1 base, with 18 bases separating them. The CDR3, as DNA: TGTGCCAGTAGTCCCTTGAAGGGGTTCCAATCCTACGAGCAGTACTTC. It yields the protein CASSPLKGFQSYEQYF.

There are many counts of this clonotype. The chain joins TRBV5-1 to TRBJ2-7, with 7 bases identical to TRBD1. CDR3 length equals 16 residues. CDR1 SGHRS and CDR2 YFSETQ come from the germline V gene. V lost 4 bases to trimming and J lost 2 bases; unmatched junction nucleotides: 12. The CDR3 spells CASSPGTADTTYEQYF. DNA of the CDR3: TGCGCCAGCAGCCCCGGGACAGCGGATACTACCTACGAGCAGTACTTC.

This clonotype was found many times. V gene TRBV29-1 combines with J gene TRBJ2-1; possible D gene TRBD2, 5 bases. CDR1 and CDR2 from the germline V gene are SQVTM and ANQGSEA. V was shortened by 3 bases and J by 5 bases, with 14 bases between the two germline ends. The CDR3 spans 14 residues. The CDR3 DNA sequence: TGCAGCGTTGACAGCGGAGTTTCGGACAATGAGCAGTTCTTC. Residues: CSVDSGVSDNEQFF.

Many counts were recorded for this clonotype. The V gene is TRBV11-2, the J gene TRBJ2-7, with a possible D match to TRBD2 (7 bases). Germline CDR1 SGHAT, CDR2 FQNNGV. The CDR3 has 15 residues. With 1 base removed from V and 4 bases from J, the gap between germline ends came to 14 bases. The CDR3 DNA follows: TGTGCCAGCAGCTTAGCGGGGGGCACAGGGTACGAGCAGTACTTC. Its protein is CASSLAGGTGYEQYF.

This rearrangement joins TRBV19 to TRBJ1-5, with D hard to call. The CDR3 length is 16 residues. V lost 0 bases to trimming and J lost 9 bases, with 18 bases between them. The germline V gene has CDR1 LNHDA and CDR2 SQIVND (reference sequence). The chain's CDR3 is CASSIDWHGRSRPQHF. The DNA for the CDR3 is TGTGCCAGTAGTATAGATTGGCACGGACGTTCGCGGCCCCAGCATTTT.

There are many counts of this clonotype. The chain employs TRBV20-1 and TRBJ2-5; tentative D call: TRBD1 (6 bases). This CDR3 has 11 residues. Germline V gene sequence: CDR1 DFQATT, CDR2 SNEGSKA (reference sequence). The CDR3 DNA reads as TGCAGCTTTCTCCAGGGGGAGACCCAGTACTTC. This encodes CSFLQGETQYF.

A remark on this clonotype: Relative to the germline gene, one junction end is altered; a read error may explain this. Written as DNA, the CDR3 is TGTGTCAGCAGCCAGTATCCCACAGGGGACCCTTATGGCTACACCTTC. Translated: CVSSQYPTGDPYGYTF. The chain joins TRBV14 to TRBJ1-2, with 7 bases matching TRBD1. The CDR3 contains 16 residues. Germline loops: CDR1 SGHDN, CDR2 FVKESK.

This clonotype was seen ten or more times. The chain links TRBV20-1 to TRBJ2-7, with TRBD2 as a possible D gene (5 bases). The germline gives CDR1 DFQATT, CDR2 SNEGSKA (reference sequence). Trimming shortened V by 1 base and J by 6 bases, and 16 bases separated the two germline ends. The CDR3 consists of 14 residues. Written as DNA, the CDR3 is TGCAGTGCTAGAGTCAGGACTCGAACTCTCGAGCAGTACTTC. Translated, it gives CSARVRTRTLEQYF.

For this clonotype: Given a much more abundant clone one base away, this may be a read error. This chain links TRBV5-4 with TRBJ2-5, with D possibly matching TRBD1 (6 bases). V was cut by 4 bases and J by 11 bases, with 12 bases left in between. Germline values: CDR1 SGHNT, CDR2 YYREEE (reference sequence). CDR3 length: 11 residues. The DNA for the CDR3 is TGTGCCAGCAGCGGGCAGGGGCAACAGTACTTC. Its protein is CASSGQGQQYF.

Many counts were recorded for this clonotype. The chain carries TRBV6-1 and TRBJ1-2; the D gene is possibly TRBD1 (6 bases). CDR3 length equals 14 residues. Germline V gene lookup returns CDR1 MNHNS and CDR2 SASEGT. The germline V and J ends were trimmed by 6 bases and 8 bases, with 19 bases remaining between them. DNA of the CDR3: TGTGCCAGCAGGCCCCCAGGGGCCAGGAGAGGCTACACCTTC. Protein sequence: CASRPPGARRGYTF.